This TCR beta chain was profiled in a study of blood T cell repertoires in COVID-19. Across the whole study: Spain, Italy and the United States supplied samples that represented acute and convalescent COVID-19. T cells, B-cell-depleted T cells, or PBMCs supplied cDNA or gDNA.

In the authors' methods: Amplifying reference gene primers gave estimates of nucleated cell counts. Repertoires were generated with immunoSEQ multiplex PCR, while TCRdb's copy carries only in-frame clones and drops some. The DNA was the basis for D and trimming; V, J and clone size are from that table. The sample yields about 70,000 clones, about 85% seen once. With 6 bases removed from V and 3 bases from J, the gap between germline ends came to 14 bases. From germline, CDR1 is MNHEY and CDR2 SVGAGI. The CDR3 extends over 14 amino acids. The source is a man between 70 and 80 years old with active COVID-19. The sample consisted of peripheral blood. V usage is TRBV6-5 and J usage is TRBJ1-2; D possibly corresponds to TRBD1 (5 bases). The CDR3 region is CASSRGREDYGYTF. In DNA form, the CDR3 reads TGTGCCAGCAGCCGGGGCAGGGAGGACTATGGCTACACCTTC.